The clone carrying this T cell receptor beta chain turned up a few times. The entry originates in a study of blood T cell repertoires in COVID-19. Per the germline V gene, CDR1 is SQVTM and CDR2 is ANQGSEA. The CDR3 spans 12 residues. Trimming took off 4 bases at V and 4 bases at J, with 10 bases between the two ends. Libraries were prepared by immunoSEQ multiplex PCR; TCRdb keeps only in-frame clonotypes and omits some of them. The sample has a few hundred thousand clones; 70% to 85% are singletons. The TCR originated in a woman aged 60 to 75 who had recovered from COVID-19. The sample comprised PBMCs or T cells enriched from blood (not recorded which). The chain has TRBV29-1 and TRBJ1-2; no definite D call. CDR3 protein: CSVAAEIYGYTF. DNA for the CDR3: TGCAGCGTTGCGGCGGAGATCTATGGCTACACCTTC.